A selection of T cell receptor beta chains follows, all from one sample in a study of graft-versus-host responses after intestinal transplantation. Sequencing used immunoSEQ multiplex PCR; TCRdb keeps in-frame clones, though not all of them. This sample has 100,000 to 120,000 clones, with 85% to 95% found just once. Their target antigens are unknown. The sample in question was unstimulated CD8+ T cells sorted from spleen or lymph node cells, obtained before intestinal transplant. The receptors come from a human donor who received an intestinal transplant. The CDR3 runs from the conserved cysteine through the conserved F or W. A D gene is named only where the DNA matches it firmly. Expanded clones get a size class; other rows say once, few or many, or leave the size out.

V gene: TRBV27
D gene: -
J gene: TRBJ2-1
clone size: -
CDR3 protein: CASSYSSYNEQFF
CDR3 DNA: TGTGCCAGCAGTTATAGCTCCTACAATGAGCAGTTCTTC

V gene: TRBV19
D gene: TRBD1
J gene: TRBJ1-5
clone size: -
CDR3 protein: CASTGQGRNQPQHF
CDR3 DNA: TGTGCCAGTACTGGACAGGGGAGGAACCAGCCCCAGCATTTT

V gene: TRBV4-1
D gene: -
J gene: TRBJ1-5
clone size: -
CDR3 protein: CASSQETAPRGQPQHF
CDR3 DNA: TGCGCCAGCAGCCAAGAAACAGCCCCAAGGGGTCAGCCCCAGCATTTT

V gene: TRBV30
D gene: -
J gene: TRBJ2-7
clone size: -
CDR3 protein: CAWSTGRLYEQYF
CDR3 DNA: TGTGCCTGGAGTACGGGGAGACTCTACGAGCAGTACTTC

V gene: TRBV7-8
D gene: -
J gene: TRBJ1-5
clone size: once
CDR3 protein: CASSLVFINQPQHF
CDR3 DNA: TGTGCCAGCAGCTTAGTATTCATCAATCAGCCCCAGCATTTT

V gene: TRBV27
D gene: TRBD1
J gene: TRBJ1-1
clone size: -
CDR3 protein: CASSHRGRGEAFF
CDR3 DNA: TGTGCCAGCTCCCACAGGGGGCGGGGTGAAGCTTTCTTT

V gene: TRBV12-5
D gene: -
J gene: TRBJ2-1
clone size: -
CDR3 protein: CASGLSVHYQFF
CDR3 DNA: TGTGCTAGTGGTTTAAGCGTCCACTACCAGTTCTTC

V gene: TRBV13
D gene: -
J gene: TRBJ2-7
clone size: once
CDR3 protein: CASSDSYEQYF
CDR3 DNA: TGTGCCAGCAGCGACAGCTACGAGCAGTACTTC

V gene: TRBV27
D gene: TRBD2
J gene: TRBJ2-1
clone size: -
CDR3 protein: CASSLAGAGGYNEQFF
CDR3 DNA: TGTGCCAGCAGTTTAGCAGGAGCGGGAGGTTACAATGAGCAGTTCTTC

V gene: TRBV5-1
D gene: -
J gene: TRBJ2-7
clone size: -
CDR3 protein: CASSSDGGAFYEQYF
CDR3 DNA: TGCGCCAGCAGCTCGGATGGGGGGGCATTTTACGAGCAGTACTTC